The 21 T cell receptor beta chains below were found in one sample sequenced in a study of siplizumab effects on memory and regulatory T cells. TCRdb's copy holds only in-frame clones and misses some; the assay was immunoSEQ multiplex PCR. This table holds more than 85,000 clones, approximately 92% found once. Specimen: CD4+ T cells sorted from blood. These receptors were obtained from a human donor in good health. Some clones in this sample may be carry-over from other donors' samples.

This clone appeared once. The chain recombines TRBV4-1 with TRBJ2-7; no definite D call. V lost 4 bases to trimming and J lost 1 base, with 14 bases between them. The length of the CDR3 is 15 residues. From germline, CDR1 is MGHRA and CDR2 YSYEKL. CDR3 sequence: CASSPQDGRSYEQYF. The CDR3 DNA sequence: TGCGCCAGCAGCCCTCAGGACGGAAGATCCTACGAGCAGTACTTC.

The V gene is TRBV14, the J gene TRBJ2-3, with 8 bases aligning to TRBD2. CDR1 SGHDN and CDR2 FVKESK come from the germline V gene. The CDR3 loop spans 16 amino acids. J gave up 2 bases and V 1 base, and 5 bases lay outside the gene matches. The CDR3 protein is CASSQVAGSATDTQYF. CDR3 bases: TGTGCCAGCAGCCAAGTAGCGGGATCTGCCACAGATACGCAGTATTTT.

The chain links TRBV6-5 to TRBJ2-7, with D unresolved. CDR3 length equals 11 residues. The germline V gene encodes CDR1 MNHEY and CDR2 SVGAGI. V lost 4 bases, J lost 7 bases, and 8 bases lay in between. The CDR3 reads CASSSIGEQYF. CDR3 nucleotides: TGTGCCAGCAGTTCCATAGGGGAGCAGTACTTC.

The V gene is TRBV5-1, the J gene TRBJ1-1; 7 bases agree with TRBD1. Germline CDR1 SGHRS, CDR2 YFSETQ. The CDR3 has 14 residues. The junction had 6 bases not matched to a gene; V was cut back by 5 bases and J by 2 bases. The CDR3 sequence: CASSTGTANTEAFF. In nucleotides, the CDR3 is TGCGCCAGCAGTACCGGGACAGCCAACACTGAAGCTTTCTTT.

The chain combines TRBV5-1 with TRBJ1-1; possibly TRBD1 for D (5 bases). Trimming removed 0 bases from V and 4 bases from J, with 13 bases in between. The CDR3 is 15 amino acids. Germline values: CDR1 SGHRS, CDR2 YFSETQ. CDR3 in DNA: TGCGCCAGCAGCTTGGCCGCAGGGACTCGCACTGAAGCTTTCTTT. Translating it yields CASSLAAGTRTEAFF.

The chain has TRBV2 and TRBJ2-7; D not certain. V lost 10 bases to trimming and J lost 3 bases, with 16 bases between them. The CDR3 runs 13 residues. Looked up from germline, CDR1 is SNHLY and CDR2 is FYNNEI. CDR3 loop: CATTKDGNYEQYF. The CDR3 bases are TGTGCCACTACGAAGGACGGAAACTACGAGCAGTACTTC.

This sequence joins TRBV30 and TRBJ2-5; TRBD1 agrees at 7 bases. This CDR3 contains 15 residues. The V gene end was trimmed by 3 bases and the J gene end by 4 bases; junction bases not matched to a gene: 11. Germline CDR1 is GTSNPN and CDR2 is SVGIG (reference sequence). The CDR3 spells CAWSVITGAGETQYF. Here the CDR3 DNA reads TGTGCCTGGAGCGTAATCACAGGGGCGGGAGAGACCCAGTACTTC. The full variable domain, completed using reference TRBV30 and TRBJ2-5, is SQTIHQWPATLVQPVGSPLSLECTVEGTSNPNLYWYRQAAGRGLQLLFYSVGIGQISSEVPQNLSASRPQDRQFILSSKKLLLSDSGFYLCAWSVITGAGETQYFGPGTRLLVL.

V and J are TRBV7-6 and TRBJ1-5; D is possibly TRBD1 (6 bases). Germline V gene lookup returns CDR1 SGHVS and CDR2 FNYEAQ. V was shortened by 1 base and J by 7 bases, with 8 bases between the two germline ends. The CDR3 has 13 amino acids. The CDR3 here is CASSLGQEQPQHF. The CDR3 nucleotides read TGTGCCAGCAGCTTAGGACAGGAACAGCCCCAGCATTTT.

This chain connects TRBV11-3 to TRBJ2-1; TRBD2 might be the D (5 bases). The germline CDR1 and CDR2 sequences are SGHNT and YENEEA. V gave up 9 bases and J gave up 0 bases, with 18 bases separating them. The CDR3 length is 16 residues. The CDR3 bases are TGTGCCAGTCAAAAAAGTAGCGCGAGCTCCTACAATGAGCAGTTCTTC. Translation gives CASQKSSASSYNEQFF.

The rearrangement links TRBV6-6 to TRBJ2-7; TRBD2 matches at 8 bases. There are 16 residues in the CDR3. Germline trimming cut 0 bases from V and 1 base from J; bases unmatched to any gene: 5. The germline CDR1 and CDR2 sequences are MNHNY and SVGAGI (reference sequence). The CDR3 spells CASSYSYSGVSYEQYF. CDR3 in DNA: TGTGCCAGCAGTTACTCATATAGCGGGGTATCCTACGAGCAGTACTTC.

The V gene is TRBV28, the J gene TRBJ1-4; D uncertain. Germline loops: CDR1 MDHEN, CDR2 SYDVKM. The CDR3 consists of 13 residues. V lost 7 bases and J lost 0, with 6 bases in between. The CDR3, as DNA: TGTGCCAGCACGGAGGCAACTAATGAAAAACTGTTTTTT. Protein: CASTEATNEKLFF.

This clone was observed a single time. The chain uses TRBV2 and TRBJ2-3; D is uncertain. The CDR3 length is 15 residues. Germline lookup yields CDR1 SNHLY and CDR2 FYNNEI. V was clipped by 6 bases and J by 2 bases, with 15 bases between them. Written as DNA, the CDR3 is TGTGCCAGCAGACCCCTGATGAGCAACACAGATACGCAGTATTTT. This encodes CASRPLMSNTDTQYF.

CDR3 coding DNA: TGTGCCAGTACAATGGGCCGTGATCAGCCCCAGCATTTT. It translates to CASTMGRDQPQHF. This chain connects TRBV19 to TRBJ1-5; D unclear. V was cut by 7 bases and J by 5 bases, with 12 bases left in between. The CDR3 loop spans 13 amino acids. CDR1 is LNHDA, CDR2 SQIVND, per germline (reference sequence).

J is TRBJ1-2 and V is TRBV28; 11 bases are shared with TRBD1. With 3 bases clipped from V and 4 bases from J, the junction kept 4 bases outside the gene matches. CDR1 is MDHEN and CDR2 is SYDVKM in the germline V gene. The CDR3 spans 15 residues. The CDR3 nucleotides are TGTGCCAGCAGTTTCTGGACAGGGGGCATCTATGGCTACACCTTC. Residues: CASSFWTGGIYGYTF.

The CDR3 here is CASRTQTPESKNIQYF. The CDR3 nucleotides read TGTGCCAGCAGAACCCAAACCCCTGAATCCAAAAACATTCAGTACTTC. The gene calls are TRBV6-6 and TRBJ2-4; D remains unclear. This CDR3 region has 16 residues. V was shortened by 6 bases and J by 2 bases, with 17 bases between the two germline ends. Germline V gene data show CDR1 as MNHNY and CDR2 as SVGAGI (reference sequence).

The chain recombines TRBV6-1 with TRBJ1-2; no definite D call. The CDR3 length is 14 residues. V was clipped by 7 bases and J by 7 bases, with 19 bases between them. The germline CDR1 and CDR2 sequences are MNHNS and SASEGT. The CDR3 spells CASTVDKLGGGYTF. CDR3 coding DNA: TGTGCCAGCACTGTAGACAAGCTTGGCGGTGGCTACACCTTC.

This clone was recorded a few times. The J gene is TRBJ1-5, the V gene TRBV20-1, with D unresolved. Germline V gives CDR1 DFQATT, CDR2 SNEGSKA (reference sequence). This CDR3 region has 10 residues. CDR3 sequence reads: CSAGEQPQHF. The CDR3 coding sequence is TGCAGCGCGGGAGAACAGCCCCAGCATTTT.

This sequence joins TRBV7-9 and TRBJ2-1, with D maybe TRBD2 (6 bases). Germline CDR1 reads SEHNR; CDR2 reads FQNEAQ (reference sequence). Trimming took off 5 bases at V and 4 bases at J, with 12 bases between the two ends. The CDR3 totals 14 residues. The CDR3 region has the DNA TGTGCCAGCAGCCTGGGGGGACTGTACAATGAGCAGTTCTTC. This sequence encodes CASSLGGLYNEQFF.

The sample holds one count of this clone. The genes are TRBV13 and TRBJ1-2; no firm D call. The CDR3 length is 14 residues. The germline V gene encodes CDR1 PRHDT and CDR2 FYEKMQ (reference sequence). V dropped 2 bases and J dropped 2 bases, with 9 bases sitting between them. CDR3 loop: CASSLMSENYGYTF. The CDR3 coding sequence is TGTGCCAGCAGCTTAATGAGTGAGAACTATGGCTACACCTTC.

The CDR3 sequence: CASSPESTSGRDEQFF. The CDR3 region has the DNA TGTGCCAGCAGCCCGGAGTCGACTAGCGGGAGGGATGAGCAGTTCTTC. The chain employs TRBV4-2 and TRBJ2-1, with 14 bases that match TRBD2. The ends lost 4 bases at V and 8 bases at J; junction bases unmatched: 7. The CDR3 is 16 residues long. The germline gives CDR1 LGHNA, CDR2 YNFKEQ.

This rearrangement joins TRBV5-1 to TRBJ2-4; possibly TRBD2 for D (6 bases). The V and J ends lost 4 bases and 9 bases respectively, with 14 bases between them. The CDR3 extends over 13 amino acids. CDR1 and CDR2 (germline): SGHRS, YFSETQ. The CDR3: CASSVTSTRIQYF. CDR3 coding DNA: TGCGCCAGCAGCGTCACTAGCACTCGCATTCAGTACTTC.